The sequence of this TCR beta chain was determined in a study of early T cells in non-severe SARS-CoV-2 infection. Study as a whole: From unsorted whole blood, bulk RNA was sequenced, and the chains remained unpaired.

Unique molecular identifiers were added to individual cDNA molecules. TCRdb fed the 5' RACE reads into MiXCR, producing one record per CDR3 protein. The sample lists more than 55,000 distinct CDR3 sequences; roughly an eighth were seen once. In the case of this clonotype: The antigen remains undetermined.

Study-wide results and limits: Matching results from VDJdb favored anti-spike CD8 responses, leaving private and CD4 specificities undetected.

Germline-derived CDR1 and CDR2 are SGHTS and YDEGEE. Trimming pared 2 bases from V and 2 bases from J, leaving 5 bases between. The CDR3 spans 13 residues. The TCR was taken from an adult who was a healthcare worker with PCR-confirmed SARS-CoV-2 infection or an uninfected control (not recorded which). The gene calls are TRBV5-8 and TRBJ2-1; D not resolved. The source was whole blood, collected at baseline. CDR3 in amino acids: CASSFNTYNEQFF. The CDR3 DNA sequence: TGTGCCAGCAGCTTTAACACCTACAATGAGCAGTTCTTC.